These 14 T cell receptor beta chains came from one sample sequenced in a study of T cell responses to AZD1222 COVID-19 vaccine. The method was immunoSEQ multiplex PCR; TCRdb's version includes in-frame clones alone and lacks a portion of them. The top ten clones hold 3% of a sample with about 120,000 clones, 86% of them seen once. This sample comprised peripheral blood, obtained 28 days after the second AZD1222 dose. These receptors were collected from an adult who received the AZD1222 COVID-19 vaccine.

This rearrangement joins TRBV6-5 to TRBJ2-2; D is ambiguous. Looked up from germline, CDR1 is MNHEY and CDR2 is SVGAGI. V lost 6 bases and J lost 3, with 14 bases in between. CDR3 length equals 15 residues. CDR3 loop: CASRPPRRDTGELFF. The CDR3 DNA reads as TGTGCCAGCAGGCCACCAAGACGAGACACCGGGGAGCTGTTTTTT.

The chain carries TRBV7-2 and TRBJ2-5; TRBD2 aligns across 12 bases. In germline, CDR1 is SGHTA, CDR2 FQGNSA. The ends lost 5 bases at V and 3 bases at J; junction bases unmatched: 13. This CDR3 contains 18 residues. Here the CDR3 reads CASSGRLAGALQEETQYF. The CDR3 DNA reads TGTGCCAGCAGCGGCAGACTAGCGGGGGCCTTGCAGGAAGAGACCCAGTACTTC.

Notes on this clone: A read error may account for a junction end that differs from germline. Other DNA sequences in this specimen translate into the identical CDR3. CDR3 loop: CASSSAPQANEQFF. The CDR3 coding sequence is TGTGCCAGTAGCTCCGCCCCACAGGCCAATGAGCAGTTCTTC. V usage is TRBV7-3 and J usage is TRBJ2-1; D might be TRBD1 (5 bases). Germline CDR1 reads SGHTA; CDR2 reads FQGTGA. The CDR3 has 14 residues.

The chain has TRBV7-9 and TRBJ2-1; tentatively, D is TRBD1 or TRBD2 (5 bases each). CDR1 SEHNR and CDR2 FQNEAQ come from the germline V gene (reference sequence). CDR3 size: 16 residues. The V gene lost 1 base and the J gene lost 1 base, with 11 bases spanning the gap. In DNA form, the CDR3 reads TGTGCCAGCAGCTTAGTTGGGGGATCATCCTACAATGAGCAGTTCTTC. Residues: CASSLVGGSSYNEQFF.

This clone has just one count. The chain is built from TRBV11-3 and TRBJ2-5, with a tentative D call TRBD2 (6 bases). The V gene's germline CDR1 is SGHNT and CDR2 YENEEA. V shed 4 bases and J shed 4 bases, with 10 bases lying between them. The CDR3 runs to 13 residues. CDR3 sequence reads: CASSSPGVETQYF. Written as DNA, the CDR3 is TGTGCCAGCAGCTCCCCGGGGGTAGAGACCCAGTACTTC.

The rearrangement links TRBV5-8 to TRBJ1-4; TRBD1 matches 8 bases. This CDR3 is built from 14 residues. With 3 bases clipped from V and 7 bases from J, the junction kept 5 bases outside the gene matches. Germline V gene data show CDR1 as SGHTS and CDR2 as YDEGEE. The chain's CDR3 is CASSYTGGSEKLFF. CDR3 DNA: TGTGCCAGCAGCTACACAGGGGGAAGTGAAAAACTGTTTTTT.

The chain employs TRBV15 and TRBJ2-3; D uncertain. The ends were cut back, 0 bases at V and 1 base at J, with 5 bases in the middle. CDR3 size: 14 residues. Germline CDR1 is LNHNV and CDR2 is YYDKDF (reference sequence). The CDR3 protein is CATSRDAGTDTQYF. Written as DNA, the CDR3 is TGTGCCACCAGCAGAGATGCGGGCACAGATACGCAGTATTTT.

The chain is built from TRBV6-2 or TRBV6-3 and TRBJ1-2; unclear D gene. Trimming cost V 3 bases and J 5 bases, with 7 bases left between them. CDR1 and CDR2 from the germline V gene are MNHEY and SVGEGT. CDR3 length: 12 residues. The CDR3 spells CASSYSGYGYTF. The DNA for the CDR3 is TGTGCCAGCAGTTATTCCGGGTATGGCTACACCTTC.

The J gene is TRBJ2-3, the V gene TRBV15; 8 positions agree with TRBD2. This CDR3 contains 17 residues. J lost 3 bases, V lost 1 base, and 9 bases had no gene match. Germline CDR1 is LNHNV and CDR2 is YYDKDF (reference sequence). CDR3 amino acids: CATSRAPGGGLTDTQYF. CDR3 sequence (DNA): TGTGCCACCAGCAGAGCCCCGGGGGGGGGCTTAACAGATACGCAGTATTTT.

The chain has TRBV2 and TRBJ2-1; no definite D call. The V gene's germline CDR1 is SNHLY and CDR2 FYNNEI. CDR3 length: 13 residues. Trimming shortened V by 6 bases and J by 4 bases, and 10 bases separated the two germline ends. CDR3 bases: TGTGCCAGCAGCCAGGAGATATACAATGAGCAGTTCTTC. Residues: CASSQEIYNEQFF.

This sequence joins TRBV28 and TRBJ2-1; no reliable D call. Germline lookup yields CDR1 MDHEN and CDR2 SYDVKM. With 6 bases removed from V and 4 bases from J, the gap between germline ends came to 16 bases. The CDR3 runs to 15 residues. The DNA of the CDR3 is TGTGCCAGCAGCCCCAATCCGGTCGGTTACAATGAGCAGTTCTTC. Protein product: CASSPNPVGYNEQFF. Filled out from reference TRBV28 and TRBJ2-1, the complete variable domain reads DVKVTQSSRYLVKRTGEKVFLECVQDMDHENMFWYRQDPGLGLRLIYFSYDVKMKEKGDIPEGYSVSREKKERFSLILESASTNQTSMYLCASSPNPVGYNEQFFGPGTRLTVL.

The rearrangement joins TRBV5-4 to TRBJ2-5, with D unclear. V lost 2 bases to trimming and J lost 5 bases, with 19 bases between them. Per the germline V gene, CDR1 is SGHNT and CDR2 is YYREEE (reference sequence). The CDR3 length is 16 residues. CDR3 region: CASSLLGQIGKETQYF. For the CDR3, the DNA is TGTGCCAGCAGCTTATTAGGCCAAATAGGGAAGGAGACCCAGTACTTC.

The chain carries TRBV18 and TRBJ2-7; D call uncertain. The CDR3 runs to 13 residues. V dropped 4 bases and J dropped 3 bases, with 10 bases sitting between them. Germline V gene lookup returns CDR1 KGHSH and CDR2 LQKENI. CDR3 nucleotides: TGTGCCAGCTCACGGAACAAAGACTACGAGCAGTACTTC. Its translation is CASSRNKDYEQYF.

The chain employs TRBV18 and TRBJ1-1; tentatively, D is TRBD1 (5 bases). This CDR3 is 15 amino acids long. Germline V gene data show CDR1 as KGHSH and CDR2 as LQKENI. V lost 6 bases and J 1 base, leaving 15 bases between the germline ends. The CDR3, as DNA: TGTGCCAGCTCCCTCGGGAATAGGGGGAACACTGAAGCTTTCTTT. Residues: CASSLGNRGNTEAFF.